The rows below give T cell receptor beta chains drawn from one sample of a study of cytomegalovirus exposure and HLA in healthy donors. Sequencing used immunoSEQ multiplex PCR; TCRdb keeps in-frame clones, though not all of them. The table lists 65,000 to 80,000 clones, 70% to 85% of them singletons, with 9.1% in the top ten. The sample comprised PBMCs. These receptor sequences come from a man aged 35 to 55 in good health and CMV-seropositive. The CDR3 runs from the conserved cysteine through the conserved F or W. The order of the fields is V gene, D gene, clone size, J gene, CDR3 protein, CDR3 DNA. A D gene is named only where the DNA matches it firmly. Size is omitted from some rows. Given values are once, few, many or a class for expanded clones.

TRBV28	TRBD1	-	TRBJ1-5	CAIETGGGNQPQHF	TGTGCCATCGAGACAGGGGGCGGGAATCAGCCCCAGCATTTT
TRBV27	TRBD2	-	TRBJ2-7	CASSLRTGTSSEQYF	TGTGCCAGCAGCTTGAGAACCGGGACTAGCTCCGAGCAGTACTTC
TRBV2	TRBD1	-	TRBJ2-5	CASSPGQGLETQYF	TGTGCCAGCAGCCCAGGACAGGGCTTAGAGACCCAGTACTTC
TRBV10-3	TRBD2	-	TRBJ2-7	CAISERLAGLSSYEQYF	TGTGCCATCAGTGAGAGGCTAGCGGGCCTTAGCTCCTACGAGCAGTACTTC
TRBV11-3	-	-	TRBJ2-2	CASSLDGAGTGELFF	TGTGCCAGCAGCTTAGATGGGGCCGGAACCGGGGAGCTGTTTTTT
TRBV11-3	-	-	TRBJ1-1	CASSGGGGAEAFF	TGTGCCAGCAGCGGAGGAGGAGGGGCTGAAGCTTTCTTT
TRBV11-2	-	-	TRBJ1-2	CASSPQGDYGYTF	TGTGCCAGCAGCCCCCAAGGAGACTATGGCTACACCTTC
TRBV6-1	-	-	TRBJ1-6	CASRLDRYNSPLHF	TGTGCCAGCAGATTAGACAGATATAATTCACCCCTCCACTTT
TRBV7-9	-	-	TRBJ2-2	CASSLSGRELFF	TGTGCCAGCAGCTTAAGTGGCCGGGAGCTGTTTTTT
TRBV6-6	-	few	TRBJ2-3	CASSPPGTDTQYF	TGTGCCAGCAGTCCACCCGGGACAGATACGCAGTATTTT
TRBV10-3	-	once	TRBJ1-4	CAIRGEATNEKLFF	TGTGCCATCCGCGGGGAGGCAACTAATGAAAAACTGTTTTTT
TRBV7-7	-	-	TRBJ2-7	CASSLAQGDYEQYF	TGTGCCAGCAGCTTAGCCCAGGGTGACTACGAGCAGTACTTC
TRBV29-1	TRBD2	-	TRBJ2-3	CSAPGLAAGTQYF	TGCAGCGCTCCGGGACTAGCGGCTGGTACGCAGTATTTT
TRBV7-9	-	-	TRBJ2-7	CASSFQQGEQYF	TGTGCCAGCAGCTTTCAACAGGGTGAGCAGTACTTC
TRBV9	TRBD2	-	TRBJ2-7	CASSVGAGLSYEQYF	TGTGCCAGCAGCGTAGGAGCGGGGCTGTCCTACGAGCAGTACTTC
TRBV5-3	TRBD1	-	TRBJ2-7	CARNHRGWEQYF	TGTGCCAGGAATCACAGGGGGTGGGAGCAGTACTTC
TRBV5-1	-	-	TRBJ2-7	CASSLVRGLYEQYF	TGCGCCAGCAGCTTGGTTCGGGGATTATACGAGCAGTACTTC
TRBV28	-	-	TRBJ1-5	CASSPPGDGNQPQHF	TGTGCCAGCAGTCCCCCGGGGGATGGGAATCAGCCCCAGCATTTT
TRBV6-5	TRBD2	-	TRBJ2-1	CASSRGTRGNEQFF	TGTGCCAGCAGCCGGGGGACTAGGGGAAATGAGCAGTTCTTC
TRBV13	-	few	TRBJ2-2	CASSLTVSPTGELFF	TGTGCCAGCAGCTTAACGGTCTCCCCAACCGGGGAGCTGTTTTTT
TRBV5-1	-	-	TRBJ1-5	CASSVGGDSNQPQHF	TGCGCCAGCAGCGTAGGCGGAGATAGCAATCAGCCCCAGCATTTT
TRBV6-5	-	-	TRBJ2-5	CASSRDFQETQYF	TGTGCCAGCAGTCGGGACTTTCAAGAGACCCAGTACTTC
TRBV6-1	-	-	TRBJ1-1	CASQAPMNTEAFF	TGTGCCAGCCAGGCGCCGATGAACACTGAAGCTTTCTTT
TRBV5-1	TRBD1	-	TRBJ2-7	CASKDRDYEQYF	TGCGCCAGCAAGGACAGGGACTACGAGCAGTACTTC
TRBV2	-	-	TRBJ2-1	CASSERYLRYEQFF	TGTGCCAGCAGTGAACGCTATCTGCGCTATGAGCAGTTCTTC
TRBV5-4	TRBD1	-	TRBJ1-1	CASSLDRGDTEAFF	TGTGCCAGCAGCTTGGACAGGGGCGACACTGAAGCTTTCTTT
TRBV5-6	TRBD2	-	TRBJ2-7	CASSLGGGGYEQYF	TGTGCCAGCAGCTTGGGCGGCGGGGGCTACGAGCAGTACTTC
TRBV19	TRBD2	few	TRBJ2-3	CASSIHGLAGVSDTQYF	TGTGCCAGTAGTATCCACGGACTAGCGGGAGTTTCAGATACGCAGTATTTT
TRBV5-1	TRBD2	-	TRBJ2-5	CASSLEQREAQTQYF	TGCGCCAGCAGCTTGGAACAGCGGGAGGCGCAGACCCAGTACTTC
TRBV13	TRBD2	-	TRBJ2-7	CASSLGPSGNEEQYF	TGTGCCAGCAGCTTAGGGCCTAGCGGGAACGAAGAGCAGTACTTC
TRBV5-4	-	-	TRBJ2-5	CASSPRMRLQETQYF	TGTGCCAGCAGCCCACGGATGCGGCTGCAAGAGACCCAGTACTTC
TRBV6-1	-	-	TRBJ2-3	CASSEGTGWADTQYF	TGTGCCAGCAGTGAAGGTACAGGGTGGGCAGATACGCAGTATTTT
TRBV10-3	TRBD1	once	TRBJ1-6	CAIAVTGDVSPLHF	TGTGCCATCGCCGTCACAGGGGATGTTTCACCCCTCCACTTT
TRBV5-1	TRBD1	-	TRBJ2-2	CASSMGQGAVGELFF	TGCGCCAGCAGCATGGGACAGGGGGCTGTCGGGGAGCTGTTTTTT
TRBV7-6	TRBD1	-	TRBJ2-7	CASRADRADEEQYF	TGTGCCAGCAGGGCGGACAGGGCGGATGAAGAGCAGTACTTC
TRBV11-2	TRBD1	-	TRBJ2-6	CASSVSGTERSGANVLTF	TGTGCCAGCAGCGTCTCCGGGACAGAGAGGTCTGGGGCCAACGTCCTGACTTTC
TRBV30	-	few	TRBJ2-7	CAWSVVYRLNYEQYF	TGTGCCTGGAGTGTTGTCTACAGACTAAACTACGAGCAGTACTTC
TRBV7-9	-	-	TRBJ2-2	CASSNQGTGELFF	TGTGCCAGCAGTAACCAGGGGACCGGGGAGCTGTTTTTT
TRBV6-5	TRBD2	-	TRBJ2-3	CASSGGTSGVDTQYF	TGTGCCAGCAGTGGAGGGACTAGCGGCGTAGATACGCAGTATTTT
TRBV14	-	-	TRBJ1-5	CASSLGGQPQHF	TGTGCCAGCAGCCTCGGAGGTCAGCCCCAGCATTTT
TRBV19	-	few	TRBJ1-5	CASSIGRERGQPQHF	TGTGCCAGTAGTATTGGAAGGGAGCGAGGACAGCCCCAGCATTTT
TRBV6-1	-	-	TRBJ1-2	CASSESKPGGDGYTF	TGTGCCAGCAGTGAAAGCAAACCCGGGGGGGATGGCTACACCTTC
TRBV5-1	TRBD1	-	TRBJ1-1	CASSSGTGPNTEAFF	TGCGCCAGCAGCTCTGGGACAGGGCCTAACACTGAAGCTTTCTTT
TRBV29-1	-	few	TRBJ1-3	CSGQGSSGNTIYF	TGCAGCGGCCAGGGCAGCTCTGGAAACACCATATATTTT
TRBV10-3	-	-	TRBJ1-2	CAISELDIRIANYGYTF	TGCGCCATCAGTGAGTTGGACATCCGCATAGCTAACTATGGCTACACCTTC
TRBV7-9	TRBD1	-	TRBJ2-1	CASSQDRGGNEQFF	TGTGCCAGCAGTCAGGACAGGGGAGGGAATGAGCAGTTCTTC
TRBV7-9	TRBD2	-	TRBJ2-3	CASSRDYTDTQYF	TGTGCCAGCAGCAGGGACTACACAGATACGCAGTATTTT
TRBV7-2	TRBD2	-	TRBJ2-3	CASSRTSGGGTDTQYF	TGTGCCAGCAGCCGGACTAGCGGGGGAGGAACAGATACGCAGTATTTT
TRBV15	TRBD2	-	TRBJ2-7	CATSIGTSGGEQYF	TGTGCCACCAGCATTGGGACTAGCGGGGGCGAGCAGTACTTC